The clone carrying this T cell receptor (beta chain) was observed many times. One entry per CDR3 protein results from TCRdb running MiXCR on the RT-PCR reads. The table records around 600,000 distinct CDR3 sequences, around 11% of them present only once. This entry comes from a study of response to subunit inactivated influenza vaccine. The CDR3 consists of 16 residues. Looked up from germline, CDR1 is SGHVS and CDR2 is FQNEAQ. Trimming shortened V by 1 base and J by 4 bases, and 17 bases separated the two germline ends. The sample was also linked to a second study, of T cells expressing NK-cell markers. From that second work: TCR beta cDNA was generated via 5'RACE template switching incorporating UMIs. It was sorted CD3+CD56-NKG2C+, CD3+CD56+NKG2C- and CD3+CD56+NKG2C+ T cells that provided the TCR beta repertoires. Eight donors were sequenced, of whom seven were HCMV-seropositive, while the remaining one was HCMV-seronegative. These clonotypes additionally ranked first within the CD3+CD56-NKG2C+ fraction of a handful of donors. HCMV specificity of expanded NKG2C+ T cell clones remained unclear.

The V gene is TRBV7-8, the J gene TRBJ2-7, with a tentative D call TRBD2 (6 bases). This TCR came from a man in his fifties or sixties who received an inactivated influenza vaccine. This specimen was PBMCs from blood, taken on the day of vaccination. CDR3 coding DNA: TGTGCCAGCAGCTTAGTCGCCTCCCGGGAGTCTTACGAGCAGTACTTC. The encoded protein is CASSLVASRESYEQYF.